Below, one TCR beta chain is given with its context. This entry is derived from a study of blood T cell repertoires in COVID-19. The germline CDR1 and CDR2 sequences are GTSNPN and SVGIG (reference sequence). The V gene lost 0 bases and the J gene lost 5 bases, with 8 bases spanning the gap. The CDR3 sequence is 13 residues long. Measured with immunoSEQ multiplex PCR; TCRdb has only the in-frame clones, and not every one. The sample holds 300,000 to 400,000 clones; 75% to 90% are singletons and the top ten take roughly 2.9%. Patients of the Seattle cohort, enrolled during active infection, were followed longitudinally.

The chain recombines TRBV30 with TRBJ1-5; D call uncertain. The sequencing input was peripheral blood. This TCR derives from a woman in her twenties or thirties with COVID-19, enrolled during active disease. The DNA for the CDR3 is TGTGCCTGGAGTGTAACGGTGGATCAGCCCCAGCATTTT. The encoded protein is CAWSVTVDQPQHF.